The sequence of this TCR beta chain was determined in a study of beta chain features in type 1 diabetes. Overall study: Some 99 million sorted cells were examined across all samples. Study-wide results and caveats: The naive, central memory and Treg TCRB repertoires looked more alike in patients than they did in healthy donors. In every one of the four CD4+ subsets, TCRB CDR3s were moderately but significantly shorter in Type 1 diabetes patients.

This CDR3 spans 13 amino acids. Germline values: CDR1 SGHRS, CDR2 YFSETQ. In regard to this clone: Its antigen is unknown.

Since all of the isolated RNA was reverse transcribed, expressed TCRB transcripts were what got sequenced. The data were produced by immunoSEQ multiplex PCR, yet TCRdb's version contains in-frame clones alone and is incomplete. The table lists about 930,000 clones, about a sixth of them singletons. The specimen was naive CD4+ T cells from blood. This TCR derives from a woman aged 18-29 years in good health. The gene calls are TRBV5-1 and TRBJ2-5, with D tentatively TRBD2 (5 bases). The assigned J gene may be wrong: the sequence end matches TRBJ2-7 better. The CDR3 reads CASSSHGGREQYF. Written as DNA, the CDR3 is TGCGCCAGCAGTTCGCATGGCGGGCGCGAGCAGTACTTC.